The clone carrying this T cell receptor beta chain was recorded a few times. The germline V gene encodes CDR1 SGHNT and CDR2 YENEEA. CDR3 length: 17 residues. Trimming cost V 2 bases and J 2 bases, with 15 bases left between them. The data derive from a study of chemoradiotherapy in HPV16-positive cancers. The assay was immunoSEQ multiplex PCR, and TCRdb's table has in-frame clones only and misses some. The sample lists some 11,000 clones, less than 80% occurring once. The clonotype originates from a human donor with HPV-associated anogenital cancer. V gene TRBV11-3 combines with J gene TRBJ2-2, with TRBD2 as a possible D gene (5 bases). Sample acquisition took place from a patient who underwent chemoradiotherapy. The chain's CDR3 is CASSLKVGVGNTGELFF. The CDR3 bases are TGTGCCAGCAGCTTAAAAGTGGGAGTGGGCAACACCGGGGAGCTGTTTTTT.